This T cell receptor (beta chain) was documented in a study of T cell responses to AZD1222 COVID-19 vaccine. Concerning this clone: The antigen is unknown.

Study findings and constraints: Just a handful of AZD1222 recipients were seropositive at baseline. Mapped onto spike, vaccine-associated CD4 TCRs spanned it and were dominant at 160-218 and 743-854.

Trimming cost V 4 bases and J 0 bases, with 7 bases left between them. This CDR3 is built from 13 residues. Germline CDR1 reads SGHNT; CDR2 reads YYREEE (reference sequence). Generated by immunoSEQ multiplex PCR, the TCRdb table keeps only in-frame clones and is missing some. This sample has 200,000 or so clones, with 94% found just once. This chain uses TRBV5-4 with TRBJ1-1; D is undetermined. This specimen was peripheral blood, taken on day 0 of AZD1222 vaccination. This clonotype was obtained from an adult in good health. The CDR3 DNA reads TGTGCCAGCAGCAAGGAGATGAACACTGAAGCTTTCTTT. Residues: CASSKEMNTEAFF.